The entry below gives a single T cell receptor (beta chain) sequence along with its context. This clonotype was found many times. The antigen it recognizes is unknown. Within one base of it there is no much larger clone, and no base qualities were kept. This entry is derived from a study of read filtering for tumor transcriptome and immune sequencing (TCRdb year 2020). In terms of the full investigation: The cohort had some 16 male and over 12 female patients with a mean age of roughly 70 years, ranging from roughly 45 to 80. By revised international staging, roughly 8 patients were R-ISS I, 15 to 20 were R-ISS II and about seven were R-ISS III. After DNase treatment, whole-transcriptome libraries were prepared with the TruSeq RNA Access Library Prep Kit. Per sample, about 4.05 to 11 million TCR-region mapped reads were obtained with IR-seq, compared with only about 85 to 1,400 with RNA-seq. Using the same bone marrow samples, the study ran both targeted immune repertoire sequencing and bulk whole-transcriptome sequencing and then compared the TCR repertoires from each method. A main aim was a read-filtering strategy for immune repertoire data, specifically whether clonotypes supported by a single read should be removed. What the authors observed across the whole study: Removing single-read clonotypes increased the correlation between IR-seq and RNA-seq shared clonotype proportions. Single-read clonotypes made up 80% to 85% of clonotypes but 3% to 3.5% of total reads in IR-seq, and 70% to 75% of clonotypes and 44.6% of reads in RNA-seq. Compared with RNA-seq, IR-seq captured clonotypes at much greater depth and more reliably, and a smaller IR-seq throughput was enough to identify most of the shared clonotypes. The sorted CD138-negative fraction was a mixed bone marrow immune population, not purified T cells.

TCR libraries were built from roughly 370 ng RNA with the Immunoverse kit, using molecular barcoded adaptors covering alpha/delta and beta/gamma chains. TCR library preparation used the same RNA that was used for transcriptome sequencing. An Illumina HiSeq 4000 with 2 x 150 cycles was used to sequence the TCR libraries. On the study's bioinformatics: MiXCR aligned TCR reads to human V, D, J and C references and assembled the aligned reads into CDR3 clonotypes, with quality filtering and error correction included. The tcR package in R was used for analysis of clonotype counts and gene usage diversity. Raw mapping reads were checked after the RNA-seq reads had been mapped by STAR aligner version 2.5.3a onto the human GRCh37 genome. To test how sequencing depth affects detected clonotypes, IR-seq fastq files were randomly downsampled with Seqtk 1.3. TCRdb reprocessed the public reads (quality trimming at Q25 with fastp, clone calling with MiXCR) and kept in-frame beta chains. Identical CDR3 proteins give one entry, which carries the most common genes and DNA. The V and J calls and clone size are TCRdb's, not the authors'. This sample comprises 93,000 or so distinct CDR3 sequences, about a fifth of them detected only once. Clones ranked in the top ten supply 11% of the sample.

Bone marrow was sampled from every patient at the time of active disease. Ficoll-Hypaque density gradient centrifugation was used to isolate bone marrow mononuclear cells. Myeloma plasma cells were removed and CD138-negative cells were obtained by negative selection following labeling with CD138 magnetic microbeads on a MACS separator. Purity of the isolated cells was checked by flow cytometry on an Attune NxT using CD138 antibodies. Total RNA was extracted using TRIzol reagent and was quantified on a NanoDrop spectrophotometer. Paired RNA-seq and IR-seq were performed on each patient's CD138-negative bone marrow sample. The CDR3 starts with the cysteine, ends with the phenylalanine, and has 15 residues. The sequence is cut down to CDR3 DNA, 45 bases in frame from base 1. The germline V gene specifies SGHRS as CDR1 and YFSETQ as CDR2. V and J lose 7 bases and 7 bases, and a span of 20 bases separates them.

This chain joins TRBV5-1 to TRBJ2-2; a weak D assignment points to TRBD1 (6 bases agree). The clonotype was recovered from a donor aged 40 or older with multiple myeloma. Sequencing was carried out using a population of CD138-negative cells sorted from bone marrow. Read against the paper, the sample's cell subset or site label means: bone marrow mononuclear cells depleted of CD138+ plasma/myeloma cells by negative magnetic selection. The DNA reads TGCGCCAGCGGTATAACAGGGAGAGATGGCGGGGAGCTGTTTTTT. It codes for CASGITGRDGGELFF.